These T cell receptor beta chains were read from a single sample in a study of CXCR3-negative and CXCR3-positive naive CD8 T cells. TCRdb reprocessed the 5' RACE reads, keeping one entry per CDR3 protein, no DNA. Here the sample table reports over 100,000 distinct CDR3 sequences. Sequenced input: naive CXCR3- CD8+ T cells from blood. Receptor source: a human donor in good health. Some clones in this sample may be carry-over from other donors' samples. CDR3s include the opening cysteine and the closing phenylalanine or tryptophan.

v_call: TRBV20-1; j_call: TRBJ2-1; cdr3_aa: CSASHSSGVSYNEQFF
v_call: TRBV7-9; j_call: TRBJ2-7; cdr3_aa: CASSPGTIPYEQYF
v_call: TRBV29-1; j_call: TRBJ2-7; cdr3_aa: CSILPGTSDEQYF
v_call: TRBV7-2; j_call: TRBJ2-3; cdr3_aa: CASSHDAGADTQYF
v_call: TRBV4-1; j_call: TRBJ2-1; cdr3_aa: CASSHRGGGLSSYNEQFF
v_call: TRBV5-1; j_call: TRBJ2-7; cdr3_aa: CASSSPTGDYEQYF
v_call: TRBV29-1; j_call: TRBJ2-5; cdr3_aa: CSVERATGAGKTQYF
v_call: TRBV16; j_call: TRBJ2-3; cdr3_aa: CASSQIRGRDTQYF
v_call: TRBV4-1; j_call: TRBJ2-3; cdr3_aa: CASSQDSGTGFTLERDTQYF
v_call: TRBV29-1; j_call: TRBJ1-2; cdr3_aa: CSVESRDNYGYTF
v_call: TRBV16; j_call: TRBJ1-2; cdr3_aa: CASKPKGGPDYGYTF
v_call: TRBV14; j_call: TRBJ2-3; cdr3_aa: CASSLRPAARVADTQYF
v_call: TRBV27; j_call: TRBJ2-7; cdr3_aa: CASRAGGLGYEQYF
v_call: TRBV27; j_call: TRBJ2-7; cdr3_aa: CASSLRWDSYEQYF
v_call: TRBV24-1; j_call: TRBJ2-1; cdr3_aa: CATSALQTVDEQFF
v_call: TRBV29-1; j_call: TRBJ2-7; cdr3_aa: CSVDSVTGHEQYF
v_call: TRBV7-9; j_call: TRBJ2-1; cdr3_aa: CASSPLLLGEAVKNNEQFF
v_call: TRBV12-3/TRBV12-4; j_call: TRBJ1-1; cdr3_aa: CASSWAHTEAFF
v_call: TRBV4-1; j_call: TRBJ2-1; cdr3_aa: CASSGVVGEYNEQFF
v_call: TRBV5-1; j_call: TRBJ2-7; cdr3_aa: CASSAENGLEQYF
v_call: TRBV29-1; j_call: TRBJ2-7; cdr3_aa: CSVRLRGRESYEQYF
v_call: TRBV5-1; j_call: TRBJ2-2; cdr3_aa: CASSFTNINTGELFF